This T cell receptor (beta chain) was captured by sequencing in a study of neoadjuvant nivolumab and ipilimumab in lung cancer. CDR3 length: 15 amino acids. The V gene lost 4 bases and the J gene lost 5 bases, with 18 bases spanning the gap. Looked up from germline, CDR1 is SGDLS and CDR2 is YYNGEE. Study-wide points: From pretherapy to surgery, tumor richness and clonality rose with dual therapy. Blood richness before therapy tracked richness in tumors resected after neoadjuvant therapy.

With regard to this clone: Its antigen remains unidentified.

Profiled with immunoSEQ multiplex PCR; TCRdb holds only in-frame clones, not every one. Here the sample spans fewer than 40,000 clones, just over 90% being singletons. The V call is TRBV9, the J call TRBJ2-5; TRBD1 might be the D (6 bases). This receptor was taken from an adult with non-small cell lung cancer. The sample was peripheral blood, taken after neoadjuvant nivolumab, alone or with ipilimumab, at or shortly before surgery. The CDR3 sequence: CASSPRDMTGETQYF. CDR3 in DNA: TGTGCCAGCAGCCCTCGGGACATGACGGGCGAGACCCAGTACTTC.